The T cell receptor (beta chain) described here comes from a study of naive and memory T cell subsets. Study-level points and caveats: Over 85% of naive TCR sequences appeared only once, unlike memory subsets. A few larger clonotypes appeared in naive repertoires, especially CD8, possibly memory cells re-expressing CD45RA.

An equimolar mix of two oligonucleotides served as the beta constant-region primer for TRBC1 and TRBC2. Four rounds of PCR amplified the ligated cDNA using nested alpha and beta constant-region primers plus SP2. MiXCR, run by TCRdb on the UMI-ligation and nested PCR reads, gives a single entry per CDR3 protein. The sample contains over 130,000 distinct CDR3 sequences, around 21% of which appear only once. Germline-derived CDR1 and CDR2 are SGDLS and YYNGEE. V was trimmed by 0 bases and J by 0 bases, leaving 10 bases between them. This CDR3 is 15 amino acids long. About this clonotype itself: What it binds is not known.

V is TRBV9 and J is TRBJ2-7; TRBD2 is a possible D gene (5 bases). Input material: naive CD8+ T cells from blood. This clonotype was sampled from a human donor in good health. CDR3 in DNA: TGTGCCAGCAGCGTAGGTAGCGATAGCTCCTACGAGCAGTACTTC. Protein product: CASSVGSDSSYEQYF. Full variable domain (missing parts from reference TRBV9 and TRBJ2-7): DSGVTQTPKHLITATGQRVTLRCSPRSGDLSVYWYQQSLDQGLQFLIQYYNGEERAKGNILERFSAQQFPDLHSELNLSSLELGDSALYFCASSVGSDSSYEQYFGPGTRLTVT.